What follows are 8 T cell receptor beta chains derived from one specimen sequenced in a study of chemoradiotherapy in HPV16-positive cancers. Repertoires were generated with immunoSEQ multiplex PCR, while TCRdb's copy carries only in-frame clones and drops some. Here the sample spans about 1,800 clones, roughly 92% being singletons. The sample consisted of tumor tissue, taken from a patient who underwent chemoradiotherapy. These receptor sequences come from a human donor with HPV-associated anogenital cancer.

This clone was seen just once. The V gene is TRBV5-1, the J gene TRBJ1-4; D is ambiguous. Per germline, CDR1 SGHRS and CDR2 YFSETQ. CDR3 length: 17 residues. V lost 5 bases, J lost 0 bases, and 17 bases lay in between. CDR3 bases: TGCGCCAGCAGTCCCGATGGCCCAGCCGCAACTAATGAAAAACTGTTTTTT. The encoded protein is CASSPDGPAATNEKLFF. Full variable domain (outside the CDR3, taken from reference TRBV5-1 and TRBJ1-4): KAGVTQTPRYLIKTRGQQVTLSCSPISGHRSVSWYQQTPGQGLQFLFEYFSETQRNKGNFPGRFSGRQFSNSRSEMNVSTLELGDSALYLCASSPDGPAATNEKLFFGSGTQLSVL.

This chain uses TRBV9 with TRBJ1-4; D remains unclear. This CDR3 comprises 18 residues. With 3 bases removed from V and 0 bases from J, the gap between germline ends came to 18 bases. Germline CDR1 SGDLS, CDR2 YYNGEE. CDR3 in DNA: TGTGCCAGCAGCGCGCCGAGGACCCCCGAGGCAACTAATGAAAAACTGTTTTTT. Encoded protein: CASSAPRTPEATNEKLFF.

This clone was found once. CDR3 sequence reads: CASSPSGPYEQYF. DNA for the CDR3: TGTGCCAGCAGCCCCTCAGGTCCCTACGAGCAGTACTTC. The chain employs TRBV7-8 and TRBJ2-7; D is unclear. Germline V CDR1 and CDR2: SGHVS, FQNEAQ. Between the trimmed V and J ends, which lost 5 bases and 2 bases, there was a span of 10 bases. The CDR3 covers 13 residues.

This rearrangement joins TRBV29-1 to TRBJ1-2; D call uncertain. This CDR3 region has 13 residues. CDR1 and CDR2 from the germline V gene are SQVTM and ANQGSEA. V lost 1 base, J lost 8 bases, and 14 bases lay in between. CDR3 in DNA: TGCAGCGTTGAAGTGGGTGACCGATGGGGCTACACCTTC. Its protein is CSVEVGDRWGYTF.

V gene TRBV5-1 combines with J gene TRBJ2-5; D is perhaps TRBD2 (6 bases). This CDR3 has 13 amino acids. Germline V gene sequence: CDR1 SGHRS, CDR2 YFSETQ. V dropped 3 bases and J dropped 2 bases, with 8 bases sitting between them. CDR3 loop: CASSWDLQETQYF. DNA for the CDR3: TGCGCCAGCAGCTGGGACTTACAAGAGACCCAGTACTTC.

This clone has just a few counts. The chain recombines TRBV4-2 with TRBJ2-7; D not certain. CDR1 LGHNA and CDR2 YNFKEQ come from the germline V gene. CDR3 length equals 13 residues. The ends were cut back, 4 bases at V and 0 bases at J, with 7 bases in the middle. CDR3 coding DNA: TGTGCCAGCAGCCGGGGTGGCTCCTACGAGCAGTACTTC. It yields the protein CASSRGGSYEQYF.

The V gene is TRBV30, the J gene TRBJ2-5; tentatively, D is TRBD1 or TRBD2 (5 bases each). Germline values: CDR1 GTSNPN, CDR2 SVGIG (reference sequence). This CDR3 region has 12 residues. V shed 0 bases and J shed 4 bases, with 6 bases lying between them. CDR3 protein: CAWSVGGETQYF. DNA of the CDR3: TGTGCCTGGAGTGTTGGGGGAGAGACCCAGTACTTC.

The J gene is TRBJ2-2, the V gene TRBV28; the match to TRBD1 covers 7 bases. J lost 6 bases, V lost 2 bases, and 9 bases had no gene match. Germline CDR1 and CDR2: MDHEN and SYDVKM. The CDR3 sequence is 16 residues long. The CDR3 DNA reads TGTGCCAGCAGTTTACCTTCACAGGGGAGAGCCGGGGAGCTGTTTTTT. Protein product: CASSLPSQGRAGELFF.